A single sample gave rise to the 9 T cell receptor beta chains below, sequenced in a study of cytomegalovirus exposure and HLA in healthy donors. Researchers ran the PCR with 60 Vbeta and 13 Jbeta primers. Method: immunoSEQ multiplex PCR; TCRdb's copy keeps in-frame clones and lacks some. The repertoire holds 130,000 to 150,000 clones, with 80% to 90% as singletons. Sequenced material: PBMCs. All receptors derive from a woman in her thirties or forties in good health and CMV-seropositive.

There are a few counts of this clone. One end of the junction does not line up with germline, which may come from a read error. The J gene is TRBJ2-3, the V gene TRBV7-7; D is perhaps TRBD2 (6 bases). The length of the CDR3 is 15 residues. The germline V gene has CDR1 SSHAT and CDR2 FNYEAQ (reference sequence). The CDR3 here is CASSLNPSGTDTQYF. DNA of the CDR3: TGTGCTAGCAGCTTAAATCCTAGCGGCACAGATACGCAGTATTTT.

CDR3 sequence (DNA): TGTGCCAGCCGAGACTCGACCGATTACGAGCAGTACTTC. Translation: CASRDSTDYEQYF. This chain links TRBV6-5 with TRBJ2-7, with D uncertain. With 8 bases removed from V and 4 bases from J, the gap between germline ends came to 15 bases. The CDR3 has 13 amino acids. Germline values: CDR1 MNHEY, CDR2 SVGAGI.

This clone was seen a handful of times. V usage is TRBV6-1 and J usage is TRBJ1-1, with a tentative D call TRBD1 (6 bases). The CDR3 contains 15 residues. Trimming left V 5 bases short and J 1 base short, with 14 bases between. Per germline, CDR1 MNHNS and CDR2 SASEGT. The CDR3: CASSSVEGENTEAFF. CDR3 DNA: TGTGCCAGCAGTTCAGTTGAGGGGGAGAACACTGAAGCTTTCTTT.

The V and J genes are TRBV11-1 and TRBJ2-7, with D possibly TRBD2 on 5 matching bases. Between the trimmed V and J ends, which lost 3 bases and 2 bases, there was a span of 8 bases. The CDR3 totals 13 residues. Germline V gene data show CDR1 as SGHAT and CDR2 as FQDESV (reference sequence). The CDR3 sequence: CASSFDYTYEQYF. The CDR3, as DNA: TGTGCCAGCAGCTTCGACTACACCTACGAGCAGTACTTC.

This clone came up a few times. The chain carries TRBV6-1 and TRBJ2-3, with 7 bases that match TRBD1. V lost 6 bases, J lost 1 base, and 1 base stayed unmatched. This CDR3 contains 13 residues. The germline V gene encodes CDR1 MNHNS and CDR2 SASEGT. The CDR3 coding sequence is TGTGCCAGCAGAGGACAGGGCACAGATACGCAGTATTTT. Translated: CASRGQGTDTQYF.

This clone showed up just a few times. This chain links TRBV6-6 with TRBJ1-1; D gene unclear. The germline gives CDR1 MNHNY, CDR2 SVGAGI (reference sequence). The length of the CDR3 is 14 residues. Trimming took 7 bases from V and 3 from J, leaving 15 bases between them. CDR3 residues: CASTKTEPYTEAFF. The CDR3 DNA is TGTGCCAGCACTAAGACGGAGCCCTACACTGAAGCTTTCTTT.

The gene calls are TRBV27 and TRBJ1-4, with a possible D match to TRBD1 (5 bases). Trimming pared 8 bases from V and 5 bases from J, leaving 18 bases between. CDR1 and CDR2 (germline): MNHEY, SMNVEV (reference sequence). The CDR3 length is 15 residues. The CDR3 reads CASRHETGFNEKLFF. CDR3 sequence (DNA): TGTGCCAGCCGCCATGAAACAGGATTCAATGAAAAACTGTTTTTT.

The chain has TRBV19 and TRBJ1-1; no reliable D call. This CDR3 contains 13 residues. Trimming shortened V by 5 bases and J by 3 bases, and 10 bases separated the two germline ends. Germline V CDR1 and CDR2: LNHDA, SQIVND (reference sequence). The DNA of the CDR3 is TGTGCCAGTAGTCGGGAGCGGTACACTGAAGCTTTCTTT. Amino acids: CASSRERYTEAFF.

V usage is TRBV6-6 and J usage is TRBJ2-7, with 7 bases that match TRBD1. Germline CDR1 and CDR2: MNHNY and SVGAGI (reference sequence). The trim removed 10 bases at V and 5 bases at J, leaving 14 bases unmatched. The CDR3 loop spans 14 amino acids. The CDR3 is CATKQVQGTHEQYF. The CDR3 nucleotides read TGTGCCACCAAGCAGGTACAGGGGACCCACGAGCAGTACTTC.